The 15 T cell receptor beta chains presented below share a single source sample, sequenced in a study of blood T cell repertoires in COVID-19. Profiling relied on immunoSEQ multiplex PCR, and the TCRdb table lists in-frame clones only, not all of them. The data show approximately 26,000 clones, about 80% seen once. Input material: peripheral blood. The receptors were gathered from an older man with active or convalescent COVID-19.

This clone was seen once. The chain recombines TRBV5-1 with TRBJ2-2; TRBD2 agrees at 8 bases. The CDR3 totals 13 residues. V trimming: 7 bases; J trimming: 5 bases; junction bases outside the gene matches: 4. Germline V gene data show CDR1 as SGHRS and CDR2 as YFSETQ. The CDR3 nucleotides are TGCGCCAGCCAGACTAGCGCTACCGGGGAGCTGTTTTTT. Translation gives CASQTSATGELFF.

This clone has more than one count but fewer than ten. The chain joins TRBV6-4 to TRBJ1-6; no definite D call. CDR3 size: 13 residues. The germline V gene has CDR1 MRHNA and CDR2 SNTAGT. The V end was cut by 6 bases, the J end by 10 bases, with 13 bases between. The CDR3 reads CASSREPTSPLHF. CDR3 DNA: TGTGCCAGCAGCCGGGAGCCAACGTCACCCCTCCACTTT.

Sample share makes this clone medium-sized. The rearrangement uses TRBV2 and TRBJ1-1; 12 positions agree with TRBD1. V was pared by 6 bases and J by 5 bases, with 10 bases of the junction left unmatched. Germline V CDR1 and CDR2: SNHLY, FYNNEI. The CDR3 extends over 16 amino acids. As DNA, the CDR3 is TGTGCCAGCAGGCCCGGGACAGGGGGCCAACGGACTGAAGCTTTCTTT. It yields the protein CASRPGTGGQRTEAFF. The whole variable domain, filled in from reference TRBV2 and TRBJ1-1, reads EPEVTQTPSHQVTQMGQEVILRCVPISNHLYFYWYRQILGQKVEFLVSFYNNEISEKSEIFDDQFSVERPDGSNFTLKIRSTKLEDSAMYFCASRPGTGGQRTEAFFGQGTRLTVV.

This chain joins TRBV13 and TRBJ2-3, with D hard to call. The V and J ends lost 6 bases and 5 bases respectively, with 18 bases between them. Looked up from germline, CDR1 is PRHDT and CDR2 is FYEKMQ (reference sequence). The CDR3 consists of 15 residues. This CDR3 is CASSLVASKLDTQYF. CDR3 coding DNA: TGTGCCAGCAGTTTGGTGGCTAGTAAGTTAGATACGCAGTATTTT.

The genes are TRBV5-1 and TRBJ1-1; 8 bases agree with TRBD1. Germline CDR1 reads SGHRS; CDR2 reads YFSETQ. V gave up 1 base and J gave up 11 bases; unmatched junction bases: 10. This CDR3 is built from 14 residues. CDR3 region: CASSLSGQASGAFF. CDR3 in DNA: TGCGCCAGCAGCTTGTCGGGACAGGCCTCCGGGGCTTTCTTT.

The chain combines TRBV7-9 with TRBJ2-6; D uncertain. CDR3 length: 17 amino acids. V lost 3 bases and J lost 1, with 13 bases in between. Germline V gene data show CDR1 as SEHNR and CDR2 as FQNEAQ (reference sequence). The CDR3 region is CASSFTYGFSGANVLTF. DNA for the CDR3: TGTGCCAGCAGCTTCACGTATGGCTTTTCTGGGGCCAACGTCCTGACTTTC.

The genes are TRBV6-2 or TRBV6-3 and TRBJ2-6; 9 bases map to TRBD1. J lost 2 bases, V lost 4 bases, and 3 bases had no gene match. The CDR3 runs to 16 residues. CDR1 MNHEY and CDR2 SVGEGT come from the germline V gene. In DNA, the CDR3 is TGTGCCAGCAGTTCGAGGACAGGGGCTGGGGCCAACGTCCTGACTTTC. Its translation: CASSSRTGAGANVLTF.

This chain uses TRBV9 with TRBJ2-5; 7 positions agree with TRBD1. Germline V lookup: CDR1 SGDLS, CDR2 YYNGEE. J gave up 5 bases and V 4 bases, and 11 bases lay outside the gene matches. The CDR3 runs to 15 residues. The CDR3 bases are TGTGCCAGCAGCCCAGCAACAACAGGGGCCGAGACCCAGTACTTC. The encoded protein is CASSPATTGAETQYF.

The chain's CDR3 is CASSVTSGVAHPYNEQFF. CDR3 DNA sequence: TGTGCCAGCAGCGTAACCTCCGGGGTGGCTCACCCCTACAATGAGCAGTTCTTC. This chain joins TRBV9 and TRBJ2-1; a possible D gene is TRBD2 (5 bases). V was pared by 1 base and J by 2 bases, with 19 bases between. The germline CDR1 and CDR2 sequences are SGDLS and YYNGEE. This CDR3 is 18 amino acids long.

This clone appeared once. J is TRBJ1-2 and V is TRBV7-9; TRBD1 agrees at 7 bases. Germline V gene sequence: CDR1 SEHNR, CDR2 FQNEAQ (reference sequence). The CDR3 contains 18 residues. V was pared by 4 bases and J by 3 bases, with 17 bases of the junction left unmatched. The CDR3 here is CASSSARGGAAADYGYTF. The CDR3, as DNA: TGTGCCAGCAGCTCCGCCCGAGGGGGCGCAGCGGCGGACTATGGCTACACCTTC.

In nucleotides, the CDR3 is TGTGCCAGCAGTGAACAGATTTGGAACACTGAAGCTTTCTTT. Encoded protein: CASSEQIWNTEAFF. The chain combines TRBV2 with TRBJ1-1, with unresolved D. CDR1 and CDR2 (germline): SNHLY, FYNNEI. The ends were cut back, 2 bases at V and 1 base at J, with 8 bases in the middle. The CDR3 is 14 residues long.

The CDR3 here is CASSLASSGYEAFF. CDR3 DNA: TGCGCCAGCAGCTTAGCAAGCTCGGGATATGAAGCTTTCTTT. The chain uses TRBV5-1 and TRBJ1-1; D uncertain. Trimming shortened V by 2 bases and J by 7 bases, and 15 bases separated the two germline ends. Germline CDR1 reads SGHRS; CDR2 reads YFSETQ. The CDR3 spans 14 residues.

This clone appeared once. The chain has TRBV5-5 and TRBJ2-5, with 7 bases fitting TRBD1. The CDR3 runs to 14 residues. V dropped 0 bases and J dropped 1; count of bases not matched to a gene: 0. Germline V gives CDR1 SGHKS, CDR2 YYEKEE (reference sequence). This chain's CDR3 is CASSLEGAQETQYF. Written as DNA, the CDR3 is TGTGCCAGCAGCTTGGAGGGGGCCCAAGAGACCCAGTACTTC.

CDR3 coding DNA: TGTGCCAGCAGCTCAAGGTCCAGCGGGAGGAGGGGCACAGATACGCAGTATTTT. Protein product: CASSSRSSGRRGTDTQYF. The gene calls are TRBV5-8 and TRBJ2-3, with 9 bases aligning to TRBD2. V shed 3 bases and J 1 base; nucleotides not matched to a gene: 12. Per the germline V gene, CDR1 is SGHTS and CDR2 is YDEGEE. This CDR3 contains 18 residues.

The V gene is TRBV6-5, the J gene TRBJ1-1, with 8 bases lining up with TRBD1. The CDR3 length is 15 residues. After removal of 6 bases from V and 1 base from J, the junction contained 7 bases not matched to a gene. Germline V gene data show CDR1 as MNHEY and CDR2 as SVGAGI. Written as DNA, the CDR3 is TGTGCCAGCAGGAACTGGACAGGGAAGAACACTGAAGCTTTCTTT. Encoded protein: CASRNWTGKNTEAFF.